This T cell receptor beta chain was recorded in a study of T cell responses to AZD1222 COVID-19 vaccine. The assay was immunoSEQ multiplex PCR, and TCRdb's table has in-frame clones only and misses some. Here the sample spans some 67,000 clones, 83% being singletons. A note on this clone: The antigen is not known.

General study findings and limits: Baseline seropositives among AZD1222 recipients totaled only five to seven. Repertoire sampling happened only post peak T cell response. Donor demographics were predominantly white British with a female majority; clonal diversity may be underestimated. The breadth and depth of Spike-specific TCRs increased once two AZD1222 doses had been given.

CDR3 length: 14 residues. CDR1 and CDR2 from the germline V gene are SNHLY and FYNNEI. V gave up 1 base and J gave up 7 bases, with 13 bases separating them. The TCR originated in an adult who received the AZD1222 COVID-19 vaccine. The J gene is TRBJ1-2, the V gene TRBV2; no firm D call. The starting material was peripheral blood, obtained 28 days after the second AZD1222 dose. Here the CDR3 reads CASSEGQLRGGYTF. In DNA form, the CDR3 reads TGTGCCAGCAGTGAAGGCCAGCTACGGGGTGGCTACACCTTC.